The rows below give T cell receptor beta chains drawn from one sample of a study of T cell responses to AZD1222 COVID-19 vaccine. Generated by immunoSEQ multiplex PCR, the TCRdb table keeps only in-frame clones and is missing some. This table holds roughly 93,000 clones, about 86% found once. Sequenced here: peripheral blood, sampled on day 0 of AZD1222 vaccination. These receptors all stem from an adult in good health. Each CDR3 is given with its conserved first and last residue. D genes are given only for firm matches. Only part of the rows carry a size: once, few, many, or a class if the clone is expanded.

d_call	j_call	clone_size	v_call	cdr3_nt	cdr3_aa
-	TRBJ2-3	-	TRBV7-2	TGTGCCAGCAGCTTAGCTGTACAGGGGGGGAGCGCAGATACGCAGTATTTT	CASSLAVQGGSADTQYF
TRBD1	TRBJ2-1	-	TRBV24-1	TGTGCCACCAGCGACAGGGATGATAGGCATGAGCAGTTCTTC	CATSDRDDRHEQFF
-	TRBJ1-1	-	TRBV19	TGTGCCAGTAGTAACACAGAAGGCACTGAAGCTTTCTTT	CASSNTEGTEAFF
TRBD1	TRBJ1-2	-	TRBV6-5	TGTGCCAGCAGTTACGATCGGGACAGGGGGCATGGCTACACCTTC	CASSYDRDRGHGYTF
-	TRBJ1-1	once	TRBV7-2	TGTGCCAGCAGCTTAGGACAAGCGAACACTGAAGCTTTCTTT	CASSLGQANTEAFF
-	TRBJ1-1	-	TRBV30	TGTGCCTGGAGTGGTACAGATACCAGCAACACTGAAGCTTTCTTT	CAWSGTDTSNTEAFF
TRBD1	TRBJ1-4	-	TRBV14	TGTGCCAGCAGCCAAGCGCAGGACGGGACAGGGATTTTTGAAAAACTGTTTTTT	CASSQAQDGTGIFEKLFF
TRBD1	TRBJ1-1	-	TRBV6-5	TGTGCCAGCAGTTACATGGGACAGGGCACTGAAGCTTTCTTT	CASSYMGQGTEAFF
-	TRBJ1-1	-	TRBV5-6	TGTGCCAGCAGCTTGCCAGGGTCAACTGAAGCTTTCTTT	CASSLPGSTEAFF
-	TRBJ2-7	-	TRBV10-2	TGCGCCAGCACTTTCAAGCTCTCCTACGAGCAGTACTTC	CASTFKLSYEQYF
-	TRBJ2-7	-	TRBV9	TGTGCCAGCAGCGTAGAGTCAACCGGGTTGTACGAGCAGTACTTC	CASSVESTGLYEQYF
-	TRBJ1-1	-	TRBV11-3	TGTGCCAGCAGCTTAGGGCCTCCATTTGGGAGCATGAACACTGAAGCTTTCTTT	CASSLGPPFGSMNTEAFF
-	TRBJ1-3	-	TRBV14	TGTGCCAGCAGCCGCACCAGGGCGTCTGGAAACACCATATATTTT	CASSRTRASGNTIYF
-	TRBJ2-1	-	TRBV5-1	TGCGCCAGCAGCCCTGGGGGGATCACTCCCTACAATGAGCAGTTCTTC	CASSPGGITPYNEQFF